The sequence of this TCR beta chain was determined in a study of blood T cell repertoires in COVID-19. Study-level background: Some COVID-19 samples were acute and others convalescent; all came from the United States, Italy and Spain. PBMCs, B-cell-depleted T cells, or T cells were the source of the cDNA or gDNA that made up the material.

The CDR3 is 16 amino acids. Germline V lookup: CDR1 KGHDR, CDR2 SFDVKD. V dropped 3 bases and J dropped 1; count of bases not matched to a gene: 3. Original methodology: Quantification of nucleated cells was approximated via reference gene primer amplification. The data were produced by immunoSEQ multiplex PCR, yet TCRdb's version contains in-frame clones alone and is incomplete. V and J calls and clone size are as listed in that table; D and trimming were resolved from the DNA. This table has a few hundred thousand clones, 65% to 90% appearing once. The sample taken for sequencing was peripheral blood. The rearrangement joins TRBV24-1 to TRBJ2-1, with TRBD2 identical over 9 bases. The source of this sequence is a woman in her 40s who had recovered from COVID-19. CDR3 in DNA: TGTGCCACCAGTGATAGCGGGGGGAGGTCCTACAATGAGCAGTTCTTC. This sequence encodes CATSDSGGRSYNEQFF.